This record looks at one TCR beta chain sequence and its context. Germline assignment: CDR1 LNHDA and CDR2 SQIVND (reference sequence). This CDR3 region has 14 residues. Between the trimmed V and J ends, which lost 6 bases and 4 bases, there was a span of 15 bases. The data originate from a study of blood T cell repertoires in COVID-19. Study details: Donors in the United States, Italy and Spain gave samples during acute or convalescent COVID-19. PBMCs, B-cell-depleted T cells, or T cells were the source of the cDNA or gDNA that made up the material.

In the authors' workflow: Nucleated cell number was recorded as an estimate derived from reference gene primer amplification. Some clones are missing from TCRdb's copy, which holds only in-frame ones; the method was immunoSEQ multiplex PCR. That table is the source of V, J and clone size, and D and trimming were worked out from the DNA. Of 70,000 or so clones listed, more than 75% are singletons. The clonotype was recovered from a human donor in a cohort sampled during active COVID-19. Sequenced material: peripheral blood. V gene TRBV19 combines with J gene TRBJ1-1; no clear D gene. CDR3 protein: CASRRVGRGTEAFF. The CDR3 nucleotides are TGTGCCAGTAGGCGAGTAGGGCGGGGCACTGAAGCTTTCTTT.